This entry is about one TCR beta chain. The record originates from a study of T cell responses to AZD1222 COVID-19 vaccine. Assay used: immunoSEQ multiplex PCR; TCRdb lists only in-frame clones, some missing. The table records more than 95,000 clones, about 89% of them present only once. CDR3 length equals 15 residues. Germline V CDR1 and CDR2: MNHEY, SMNVEV (reference sequence). Between the trimmed V and J ends, which lost 3 bases and 1 base, there was a span of 13 bases. This specimen was peripheral blood, taken on day 0 of MenACWY control vaccination. The chain recombines TRBV27 with TRBJ2-7; perhaps TRBD1 as D (6 bases). The origin of this receptor is an adult in good health. The CDR3 is CASSLGQGGSYEQYF. The CDR3 DNA follows: TGTGCCAGCAGTTTGGGCCAAGGGGGTTCCTACGAGCAGTACTTC.